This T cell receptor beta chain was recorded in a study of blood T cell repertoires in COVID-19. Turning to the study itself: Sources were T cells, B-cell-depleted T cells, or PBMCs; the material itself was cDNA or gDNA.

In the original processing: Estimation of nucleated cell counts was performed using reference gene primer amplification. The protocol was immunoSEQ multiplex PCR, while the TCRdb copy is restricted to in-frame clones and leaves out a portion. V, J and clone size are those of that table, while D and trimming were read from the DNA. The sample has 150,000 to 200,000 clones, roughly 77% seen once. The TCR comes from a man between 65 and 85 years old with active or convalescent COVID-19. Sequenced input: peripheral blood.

CDR3 DNA: TGCGCCAGCAGCCCCTGGAGCGGGGGGGAATACGAGCAGTACTTC. Translation: CASSPWSGGEYEQYF. The V and J genes are TRBV5-1 and TRBJ2-7; TRBD2 matches 10 bases. Losses at the gene ends were 4 bases for V and 4 bases for J; bases not matched to a gene: 8. The CDR3 covers 15 residues. Looked up from germline, CDR1 is SGHRS and CDR2 is YFSETQ.